This T cell receptor (beta chain) emerged from a study of T cell responses to AZD1222 COVID-19 vaccine. For the study at large: Analysis merged second doses at about 4 or about 12 weeks.

Germline lookup yields CDR1 LGHNA and CDR2 YSLEER. This CDR3 is 17 amino acids long. V was shortened by 0 bases and J by 6 bases, with 18 bases between the two germline ends. Study results and caveats: Donors skewed white British and female; clonal diversity was possibly underestimated. Variant regions that are unmutated are reportedly the target of nearly half of spike-specific TCRs.

Remarks on this clone: Its antigen is unknown.

TCRdb keeps only in-frame clones here, not all; method: immunoSEQ multiplex PCR. The table includes approximately 180,000 clones, 85% to 90% detected once. Sequences were derived from peripheral blood, sampled on day 0 of AZD1222 vaccination. The chain has TRBV4-3 and TRBJ2-1, with D perhaps TRBD2 (5 bases). The TCR originated in an adult in good health. CDR3 DNA sequence: TGCGCCAGCAGCCAAGATTTTACGGGATCGACCGGCAATGAGCAGTTCTTC. Encoded protein: CASSQDFTGSTGNEQFF.